This entry features one T cell receptor (beta chain) sequence. Method: immunoSEQ multiplex PCR; TCRdb's copy keeps in-frame clones and lacks some. The sample gives 200,000 or so clones, less than 90% of which show up once; around 2.3% is in the top ten. The sample originates from a study of blood T cell repertoires in COVID-19. Germline V lookup: CDR1 MGHRA, CDR2 YSYEKL. Between the trimmed V and J ends, which lost 1 base and 7 bases, there was a span of 13 bases. The CDR3 has 14 amino acids. J is TRBJ1-2 and V is TRBV4-1; D is unresolved. Sequenced: peripheral blood. The sequence was collected from a man aged 65 to 85 with active or convalescent COVID-19. The CDR3 DNA reads as TGCGCCAGCAGCCAAGGAGTTGCCTCCGGTGGCTACACCTTC. It codes for CASSQGVASGGYTF.